This TCR beta chain was sequenced in a study of T cells expressing NK-cell markers. The wider study: Sorted T-cell subsets CD3+CD56+NKG2C+, CD3+CD56+NKG2C- and CD3+CD56-NKG2C+ were TCR beta-sequenced.

Details on this clonotype: Its matching antigen is unknown.

Points from the study as a whole: Uncertainty persisted over the HCMV specificity of expanded NKG2C+ T cell clones. Also leading the CD3+CD56-NKG2C+ fraction in a few donors were these clonotypes.

With UMIs, 5'RACE template switching was used to make TCR beta cDNA. Reprocessing the 5' RACE reads, TCRdb reports a single entry for every CDR3 protein and omits DNA. The sample includes around 3,300 distinct CDR3 sequences. Germline-derived CDR1 and CDR2 are LGHNA and YNFKEQ. The CDR3 extends over 17 amino acids. The receptor was isolated from a man aged 18-75 years in good health. V gene TRBV4-2 combines with J gene TRBJ2-6. Material: blood T cells: a sorted CD56 or NKG2C T cell subset, CD4+ or CD8+ T cells, or bulk PBMC T cells (not recorded which). This CDR3 reads CASSQDSFGSGANVLTF.